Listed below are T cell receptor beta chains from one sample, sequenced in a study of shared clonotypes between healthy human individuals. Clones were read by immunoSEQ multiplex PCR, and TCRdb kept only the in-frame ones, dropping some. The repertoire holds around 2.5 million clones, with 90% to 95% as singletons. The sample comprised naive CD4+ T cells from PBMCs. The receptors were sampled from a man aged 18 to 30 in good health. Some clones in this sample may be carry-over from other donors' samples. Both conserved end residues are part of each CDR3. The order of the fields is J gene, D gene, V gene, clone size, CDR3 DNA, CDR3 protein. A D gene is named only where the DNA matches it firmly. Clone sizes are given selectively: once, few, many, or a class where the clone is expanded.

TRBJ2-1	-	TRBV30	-	TGTGCCTCGTACAGGGGAGGGGGTGAGCAGTTCTTC	CASYRGGGEQFF
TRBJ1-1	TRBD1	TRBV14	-	TGTGCCAGCAGCCCAAGACAGGGCTTGATCACTGAAGCTTTCTTT	CASSPRQGLITEAFF
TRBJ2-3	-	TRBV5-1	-	TGCGCCAGCAGCTTGTCCTTCGGGGAAGCGCAGTATTTT	CASSLSFGEAQYF
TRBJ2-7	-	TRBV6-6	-	TGTGCCAGCAGTCCTCTACAGAGCTCCTACGAGCAGTACTTC	CASSPLQSSYEQYF
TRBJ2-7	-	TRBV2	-	TGTGCCAGCAGTGACAGGGCTGCCTACGAGCAGTACTTC	CASSDRAAYEQYF
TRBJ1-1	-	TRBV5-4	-	TGTGCCAGCAGCTTGGGTGGGTTGACTGAAGCTTTCTTT	CASSLGGLTEAFF
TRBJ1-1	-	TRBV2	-	TGTGCCAGCAGTGATGAAGACGGATACACTGAAGCTTTCTTT	CASSDEDGYTEAFF
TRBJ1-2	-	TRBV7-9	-	TGTGCCAGCAGCCCCGCAGGCGGATCTTTGCTTGAAAACACCTTT	CASSPAGGSLLENTF
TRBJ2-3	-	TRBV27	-	TGTGCCAGCAGAAGAAAATGGGACCGGGGATACACAGATACGCAGTATTTT	CASRRKWDRGYTDTQYF
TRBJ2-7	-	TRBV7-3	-	TGTGCCAGCAGCTTAACTAGCGGAGTTTACGAGCAGTACTTC	CASSLTSGVYEQYF
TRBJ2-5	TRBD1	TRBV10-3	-	TGTGCCATCAGTGACCTCAGGGGGCCAAAGACCCAGTACTTC	CAISDLRGPKTQYF
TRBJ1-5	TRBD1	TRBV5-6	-	TGTGCCAGCAACTCACAGGGGAAGCGCAATCAGCCCCAGCATTTT	CASNSQGKRNQPQHF
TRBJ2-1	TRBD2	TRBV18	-	TGTGCCAGCTCACGAGCTAGCGGGAGGCAAACCTACAATGAGCAGTTCTTC	CASSRASGRQTYNEQFF
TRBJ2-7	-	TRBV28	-	TGTGCCAGCAGTTTGTTAGTCGGCTGGGGGCAGTACTTC	CASSLLVGWGQYF
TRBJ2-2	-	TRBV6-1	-	TGTGCCAGCATGGGGGGCAGATTTACCGGGGAGCTGTTTTTT	CASMGGRFTGELFF
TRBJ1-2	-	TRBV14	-	TGTGCCAGCAGCCAAGACGGGCCCTGGGGAATTAGGAGCTACACCTTC	CASSQDGPWGIRSYTF
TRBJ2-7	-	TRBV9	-	TGTGCCAGCAGCGAGGCCATCGGGCACCCTCGGAGGCAGTACTTC	CASSEAIGHPRRQYF
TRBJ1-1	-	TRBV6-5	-	TGTGCCAGCAGTCCTATCATGAACACTGAAGCTTTCTTT	CASSPIMNTEAFF
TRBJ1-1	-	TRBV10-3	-	TGTGCCATCAGTGGTTATCGTCCCGACGGGGGGACTGAAGCTTTCTTT	CAISGYRPDGGTEAFF
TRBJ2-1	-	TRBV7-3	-	TGTGCCAGCAGCCCCAGCAGGGTGGCTGGGGATGAGCAGTTCTTC	CASSPSRVAGDEQFF
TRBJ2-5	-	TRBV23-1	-	TGCGCCAGCAGTCAGGAACCACCTCGGGGCAGGTACCAAGAGACCCAGTACTTC	CASSQEPPRGRYQETQYF
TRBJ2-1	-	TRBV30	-	TGTGCCTGGAGTGTACGCCGCCTCTACAATGAGCAGTTCTTC	CAWSVRRLYNEQFF
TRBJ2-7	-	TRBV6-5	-	TGTGCCAGCAGCCTTTCCAGCTTGGGGGGCGAGCAGTACTTC	CASSLSSLGGEQYF
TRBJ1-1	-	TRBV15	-	TGTGCCACCAGCAGTAGGAACACTGAAGCTTTCTTT	CATSSRNTEAFF
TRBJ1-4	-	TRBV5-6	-	TGTGCCAGCAGCTTGTGGGGAGGGGCAAAACTGTTTTTT	CASSLWGGAKLFF
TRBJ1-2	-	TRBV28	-	TGTGCCAGCAGTTTAAGGATCATAGGGGCCGATGGCTACACCTTC	CASSLRIIGADGYTF
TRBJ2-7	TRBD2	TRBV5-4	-	TGTGCCAGCAGCAACCCCATCGGGACTAGCGGGGGTTACGAGCAGTACTTC	CASSNPIGTSGGYEQYF
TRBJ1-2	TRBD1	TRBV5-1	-	TGCGCCAGCAGCTTACAGGGGCTTCAGAGGAATGGCTACACCTTC	CASSLQGLQRNGYTF
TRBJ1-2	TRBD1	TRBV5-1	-	TGCGCCAGCAGCTTGAGCGGGACAGGGAAAGGCTATGGCTACACCTTC	CASSLSGTGKGYGYTF
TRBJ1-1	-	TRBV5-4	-	TGTGCCAGCAGCCTCGGCAGGCGATTGAACACTGAAGCTTTCTTT	CASSLGRRLNTEAFF
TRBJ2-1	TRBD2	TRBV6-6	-	TGTGCCAGCAGTTACCCCTACGTAGCGGGAGGTAATGAGCAGTTCTTC	CASSYPYVAGGNEQFF
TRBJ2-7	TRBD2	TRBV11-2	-	TGTGCCAGCAGCTTATCTAGCGGGAGTAGTTACGAGCAGTACTTC	CASSLSSGSSYEQYF
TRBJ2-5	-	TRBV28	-	TGTGCCAGCAGTTATCATCGAGGGCAGGGGGAGACCCAGTACTTC	CASSYHRGQGETQYF
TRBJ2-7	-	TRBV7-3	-	TGTGCCAGCAGCCCTGACACCTCCTCCTACGAGCAGTACTTC	CASSPDTSSYEQYF
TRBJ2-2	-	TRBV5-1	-	TGCGCCAGCAGCTTCCAGTTTCTTATTAACACCGGGGAGCTGTTTTTT	CASSFQFLINTGELFF
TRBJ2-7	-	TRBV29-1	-	TGCAGCGTTGTAGGGGGAACCTACGAGCAGTACTTC	CSVVGGTYEQYF
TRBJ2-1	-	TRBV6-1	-	TGTGCCAGCAGACTCTTCTACAATGAGCAGTTCTTC	CASRLFYNEQFF
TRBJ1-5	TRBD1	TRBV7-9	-	TGTGCCAGCAGCAGTACGACAGGGGGCTGGGGAAGCAATCAGCCCCAGCATTTT	CASSSTTGGWGSNQPQHF
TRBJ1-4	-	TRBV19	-	TGTGCCAGTAGACCCCATGCAACTAATGAAAAACTGTTTTTT	CASRPHATNEKLFF
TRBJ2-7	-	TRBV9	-	TGTGCCAGCAGCGTAGGAGGACCGGGCGAGCAGTACTTC	CASSVGGPGEQYF
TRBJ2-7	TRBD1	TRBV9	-	TGTGCCAGCAGCGTCCGGGACAGTACCTACGGGCAGTACTTC	CASSVRDSTYGQYF
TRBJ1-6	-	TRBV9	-	TGTGCCAGCAGCGTATACCCGGGTCCGAAATCACCCCTCCACTTT	CASSVYPGPKSPLHF
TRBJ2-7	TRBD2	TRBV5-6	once	TGTGCCAGCAGCAGGGGACTAGCGGTATACGAGCAGTACTTC	CASSRGLAVYEQYF
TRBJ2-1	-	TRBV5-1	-	TGCGCCAGCAGCTTGGTTCGGGCAGGGGACAATGAGCAGTTCTTC	CASSLVRAGDNEQFF
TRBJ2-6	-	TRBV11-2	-	TGTGCCAGCAGCCCGCTCTTAGGGGCCAACGTCCTGACTTTC	CASSPLLGANVLTF
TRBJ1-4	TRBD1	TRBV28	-	TGTGCCAGCAGTTTATCCCAGGGGGCGGGGGAAAAACTGTTTTTT	CASSLSQGAGEKLFF
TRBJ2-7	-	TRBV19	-	TGTGCCAGTAGTATAGACTCCGGGGCCTACGAGCAGTACTTC	CASSIDSGAYEQYF
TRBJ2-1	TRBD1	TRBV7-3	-	TGTGCCAGCAGCCCAAACAGGGGGCGGCCCTACAATGAGCAGTTCTTC	CASSPNRGRPYNEQFF
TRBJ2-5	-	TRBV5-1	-	TGCGCCAGCAGCTTGTCGAACCAAGAGACCCAGTACTTC	CASSLSNQETQYF
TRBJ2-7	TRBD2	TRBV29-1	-	TGCAGCGTTGGGGGACTAGCAAACAACGAGCAGTACTTC	CSVGGLANNEQYF
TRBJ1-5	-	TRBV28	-	TGTGCCAGCAGTTGGGGGGGACAGCCCCAGCATTTT	CASSWGGQPQHF
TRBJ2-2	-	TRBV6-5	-	TGTGCCAGCAGTTCCACAGGGACATCCGGGGAGCTGTTTTTT	CASSSTGTSGELFF
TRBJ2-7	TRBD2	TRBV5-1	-	TGCGCCAGCAGCTGGGGGACTAGCGGAGACTACGAGCAGTACTTC	CASSWGTSGDYEQYF
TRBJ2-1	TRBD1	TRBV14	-	TGTGCCAGCAGCCACCTCTCCGGGGACAGATACAATGAGCAGTTCTTC	CASSHLSGDRYNEQFF
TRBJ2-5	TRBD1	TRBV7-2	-	TGTGCCAGCAGACAGGGGGTCCTGGGGACCCAGTACTTC	CASRQGVLGTQYF
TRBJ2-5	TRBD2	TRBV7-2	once	TGTGCCAGCAGCTTAGTTGGTCTAGCGGACCCCACGACCCAGTACTTC	CASSLVGLADPTTQYF
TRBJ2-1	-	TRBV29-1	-	TGCAGCGCCCTACTCGGGGTACAGTTCTTC	CSALLGVQFF
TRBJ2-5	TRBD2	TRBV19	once	TGTGCCAGTATGACTAGCGGGAGGGCCCCAGAGACCCAGTACTTC	CASMTSGRAPETQYF
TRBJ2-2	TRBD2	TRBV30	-	TGTGCCTGGAAGAGCGGGAGCCCCGGGGAGCTGTTTTTT	CAWKSGSPGELFF